A selection of T cell receptor beta chains follows, all from one sample in a study of cytomegalovirus exposure and HLA in healthy donors. Sequencing used immunoSEQ multiplex PCR; TCRdb keeps in-frame clones, though not all of them. The sample yields roughly 120,000 clones, over 55% seen once. Sequenced sample: PBMCs. These TCRs come from a man aged 18 to 35 in good health and CMV-seropositive. Both conserved end residues are part of each CDR3. D genes are given only for firm matches.

>TRBJ1-3|TRBV4-2|.
CASSQDPAERPGGNTIYF
>TRBJ1-4|TRBV19|.
CASSIGERRAAGLFF
>TRBJ1-5|TRBV7-8|.
CASSLSSGEKQPQHF
>TRBJ1-3|TRBV18|TRBD1
CASEGQPLGNTIYF
>TRBJ1-2|TRBV29-1|.
CSVVVPGMWGYTF
>TRBJ1-1|TRBV9|.
CASSVTPGSEAFF
>TRBJ2-2|TRBV27|TRBD2
CASSLSGGPPGELFF
>TRBJ1-1|TRBV27|TRBD1
CASRQGALAFF
>TRBJ1-5|TRBV6-1|.
CASSGVAGIFVQPQHF
>TRBJ2-3|TRBV4-1|TRBD2
CASSLGTSGVSDTQYF
>TRBJ1-2|TRBV5-1|.
CASSVKDGLPGGYTF
>TRBJ2-5|TRBV7-9|.
CASTTGLGWETQYF
>TRBJ2-3|TRBV18|.
CASSPLSGKSTDTQYF
>TRBJ2-3|TRBV7-9|TRBD2
CASQPLGGTWDLDTQYF
>TRBJ2-7|TRBV10-3|TRBD2
CAIGEGSNRYEQYF
>TRBJ2-5|TRBV6-5|.
CASSFAGTETQYF
>TRBJ2-1|TRBV5-1|.
CASSLPSNEQFF
>TRBJ1-1|TRBV4-1|.
CASSQVQGGAFTEAFF
>TRBJ1-4|TRBV13|TRBD1
CASSRSPGTGSEKLFF
>TRBJ2-7|TRBV11-3|.
CASSSSFGSSYEQYF
>TRBJ1-2|TRBV27|TRBD1
CASSLFGTGVGDYGYTF
>TRBJ1-3|TRBV11-3|.
CASSSAGDRNTIYF
>TRBJ1-1|TRBV14|TRBD1
CASSQDDRGGTEAFF
>TRBJ1-1|TRBV14|.
CASSGLRVGFTEAFF
>TRBJ2-3|TRBV28|.
CASRLRQAGGTDTQYF
>TRBJ1-1|TRBV2|.
CASSPRQIAFF
>TRBJ1-6|TRBV30|.
CAWSVGRTFGGYKGSPLHF
>TRBJ2-7|TRBV6-6|.
CASSLEQRKQYF
>TRBJ1-2|TRBV5-1|.
CASSPLGQTYGYTF
>TRBJ2-2|TRBV5-4|.
CASSQGAGELFF
>TRBJ2-1|TRBV4-1|TRBD2
CASSQDQAGGAHNEQFF
>TRBJ1-1|TRBV7-2|.
CASSLNGQGNTEAFF
>TRBJ1-1|TRBV7-9|.
CASSRTREAFF
>TRBJ1-2|TRBV7-2|.
CASSLARSGYGYTF
>TRBJ1-6|TRBV28|TRBD1
CASSSDRENSPLHF
>TRBJ1-2|TRBV6-5|TRBD1
CASNSDRGGEFRYTF
>TRBJ1-4|TRBV5-1|.
CASSPRAGVEKLFF
>TRBJ1-1|TRBV5-1|.
CASSLTAGNTEAFF
>TRBJ1-1|TRBV10-2|.
CASSDPTRGTEAFF
>TRBJ1-6|TRBV7-8|.
CASSQRDPGVNSPLHF
>TRBJ2-1|TRBV5-6|.
CASSFEGGFNSYNEQFF
>TRBJ2-3|TRBV6-4|.
CATRGHSTDTQYF
>TRBJ1-5|TRBV29-1|.
CSELQGTDSNQPQHF
>TRBJ2-5|TRBV10-2|TRBD2
CASTGGLAGPGTQYF
>TRBJ1-6|TRBV6-6|TRBD1
CASSYFGQGQPLHF
>TRBJ2-2|TRBV6-1|.
CASNYRANTGELFF
>TRBJ1-3|TRBV5-1|.
CASSWTAGPNTIYF
>TRBJ2-5|TRBV10-1|TRBD1
CASSDGTGGFPRETQYF
>TRBJ2-7|TRBV7-9|TRBD1
CASSQGQGAYEQYF
>TRBJ1-5|TRBV6-1|TRBD1
CASSEWQGAQPQHF